Listed below are T cell receptor beta chains from one sample, sequenced in a study of tumor and adjacent non-tumor tissue in lung cancer. TCRdb reprocessed the multiplex PCR reads via MiXCR and lists one record per CDR3 protein. The sample includes some 80,000 distinct CDR3 sequences, roughly 72% seen only once; the top ten take around 9.5%. The source material was lung tumor tissue. Receptors were obtained from a woman aged 40 to 55 with non-small cell lung cancer. CDR3s include the opening cysteine and the closing phenylalanine or tryptophan. A D gene is named only where the DNA matches it firmly. For some rows the clone size is stated as once, few or many, or as a class when expanded; others skip it.

v_call: TRBV12-3/TRBV12-4; j_call: TRBJ2-7; d_call: NA; clone_size: once; cdr3_nt: TGTGCCAGCAGTTTCTGGCCTAGAGAGCAGTACTTC; cdr3_aa: CASSFWPREQYF
v_call: TRBV10-2; j_call: TRBJ2-2; d_call: TRBD2; clone_size: NA; cdr3_nt: TGTGCCAGCAACCGGGAGGGCCGGAACGGGGAGCAGTTTTTT; cdr3_aa: CASNREGRNGEQFF
v_call: TRBV11-2; j_call: TRBJ2-5; d_call: NA; clone_size: NA; cdr3_nt: TGTGTCAGCAGTTTAGTTGGGCAGAGGGCCCAAGAGACCCAGTACTTC; cdr3_aa: CVSSLVGQRAQETQYF
v_call: TRBV5-4; j_call: TRBJ2-3; d_call: TRBD2; clone_size: NA; cdr3_nt: TGTGCCAGCAACTTGAAGGTCAGCCAGACTAGCGGAACAGATATGCAGTATTTT; cdr3_aa: CASNLKVSQTSGTDMQYF
v_call: TRBV4-1; j_call: TRBJ2-5; d_call: NA; clone_size: NA; cdr3_nt: TGCGCCAGCACCCAAGAACGTGGGTGGGAGACCCAGTACTTC; cdr3_aa: CASTQERGWETQYF
v_call: TRBV14; j_call: TRBJ2-7; d_call: NA; clone_size: NA; cdr3_nt: TGTGCTATCAGCCAGGAAACTAGTGTATCCAAATACGAGCAGTACTTC; cdr3_aa: CAISQETSVSKYEQYF
v_call: TRBV11-2; j_call: TRBJ2-7; d_call: TRBD2; clone_size: once; cdr3_nt: TGTGCCAGCAGCACTCGGACTAGGGAGAGATACGGGCAGTACTTC; cdr3_aa: CASSTRTRERYGQYF
v_call: TRBV11-3; j_call: TRBJ2-7; d_call: NA; clone_size: NA; cdr3_nt: TGTGCCAGCAGCCTAATTCAGATAGGGCCCTACGAGCAGTATTTC; cdr3_aa: CASSLIQIGPYEQYF
v_call: TRBV20-1; j_call: TRBJ2-7; d_call: TRBD1; clone_size: many; cdr3_nt: TGCAGTGCTTTTAGACAGGGGTACGAGCAGTACTTC; cdr3_aa: CSAFRQGYEQYF
v_call: TRBV7-8; j_call: TRBJ1-2; d_call: NA; clone_size: NA; cdr3_nt: TGTGTCAGCAGCTCCCAGACTGGACAGAACTATGACTACACCTTC; cdr3_aa: CVSSSQTGQNYDYTF
v_call: TRBV19; j_call: TRBJ2-7; d_call: NA; clone_size: NA; cdr3_nt: TGTGCCAGTAGTATAGGGGGGTACAGATCCTACGAGCAGTACTTC; cdr3_aa: CASSIGGYRSYEQYF
v_call: TRBV29-1; j_call: TRBJ2-2; d_call: NA; clone_size: NA; cdr3_nt: TGCAGAGGGGGGGGCAAGTCCGGGGAGCTGTTTTTT; cdr3_aa: CRGGGKSGELFF
v_call: TRBV5-6; j_call: TRBJ2-7; d_call: NA; clone_size: NA; cdr3_nt: TGTGCCAGTAGCTTGTGGCAGAGCCCGAGGTACTTC; cdr3_aa: CASSLWQSPRYF
v_call: TRBV6-6; j_call: TRBJ2-1; d_call: NA; clone_size: few; cdr3_nt: TGTGCCAGCAGCCGAAAACTAGCAGATGAACGGTTCTTC; cdr3_aa: CASSRKLADERFF
v_call: TRBV30; j_call: TRBJ1-1; d_call: NA; clone_size: NA; cdr3_nt: TGTGCCTGGATTCTACATGGGGCCGCTGAAGCTTTCTTT; cdr3_aa: CAWILHGAAEAFF
v_call: TRBV20-1; j_call: TRBJ2-7; d_call: NA; clone_size: few; cdr3_nt: TGCAGTGCTGGTCGGGACGGTGTCTCCTACGAGCATTACTTC; cdr3_aa: CSAGRDGVSYEHYF
v_call: TRBV29-1; j_call: TRBJ2-5; d_call: NA; clone_size: NA; cdr3_nt: TGCAGCGTTGTGGGTTGGGGACAAGAGACCCAGCACTTC; cdr3_aa: CSVVGWGQETQHF
v_call: TRBV28; j_call: TRBJ2-5; d_call: TRBD2; clone_size: many; cdr3_nt: TGTGCCAGCAGTCCTAGCGGGAGGCGCGAGACCCAGTACTTC; cdr3_aa: CASSPSGRRETQYF
v_call: TRBV7-8; j_call: TRBJ2-5; d_call: NA; clone_size: NA; cdr3_nt: TGTGTCAGCAGCCTAGAGATAGCTAGCTACCAAGAGATCCAGTACTTC; cdr3_aa: CVSSLEIASYQEIQYF
v_call: TRBV12-3/TRBV12-4; j_call: TRBJ2-1; d_call: TRBD2; clone_size: NA; cdr3_nt: TGTGCCAGAAGTGCGCGGGGGGTTGAGCAGTTCTTC; cdr3_aa: CARSARGVEQFF
v_call: TRBV6-6; j_call: TRBJ2-3; d_call: NA; clone_size: NA; cdr3_nt: TGTGCCAGCAGTTACAGGTGGGGAACCGCAGATAGCACAGATACACAGTATTTT; cdr3_aa: CASSYRWGTADSTDTQYF
v_call: TRBV12-3/TRBV12-4; j_call: TRBJ2-3; d_call: NA; clone_size: once; cdr3_nt: TGTGCCAGCAGTCAAAGACAGCTGGTTCGTGGCACCGATATGCAGTATTTT; cdr3_aa: CASSQRQLVRGTDMQYF
v_call: TRBV29-1; j_call: TRBJ1-2; d_call: NA; clone_size: NA; cdr3_nt: TGCAGCGTCGTAATACAGGGACATCGAAACTATGGCTACACTTTC; cdr3_aa: CSVVIQGHRNYGYTF
v_call: TRBV11-2; j_call: TRBJ2-5; d_call: NA; clone_size: NA; cdr3_nt: TGTACCAGCAGCGCCGGACCGGAAGAGACCCAGTACTTC; cdr3_aa: CTSSAGPEETQYF
v_call: TRBV11-2; j_call: TRBJ1-3; d_call: NA; clone_size: NA; cdr3_nt: TGTGCCACCCGCGCGAGTTCAGGGACTACTGGAAACACCATATATTTT; cdr3_aa: CATRASSGTTGNTIYF
v_call: TRBV10-3; j_call: TRBJ1-5; d_call: NA; clone_size: NA; cdr3_nt: TGTACTATCAGTGAATTGGGAAGCATGTCCCAGCATTTT; cdr3_aa: CTISELGSMSQHF
v_call: TRBV6-5; j_call: TRBJ2-7; d_call: NA; clone_size: NA; cdr3_nt: TGTGTCAGCAGTACAAACCGGAACAGGATCCCCTACGAGCAGAACTTC; cdr3_aa: CVSSTNRNRIPYEQNF
v_call: TRBV28; j_call: TRBJ2-7; d_call: TRBD1; clone_size: NA; cdr3_nt: TGTGCCAGCAGTCATAGGGACAGTCCCTACGAGCAGTACTTC; cdr3_aa: CASSHRDSPYEQYF
v_call: TRBV13; j_call: TRBJ1-5; d_call: NA; clone_size: NA; cdr3_nt: TGTGCCAGCAACAGAGGGGGGGGTTACGATCAGCCCCAGCATTTT; cdr3_aa: CASNRGGGYDQPQHF
v_call: TRBV12-5; j_call: TRBJ2-3; d_call: TRBD2; clone_size: many; cdr3_nt: TGTGCTAGTGGTCCGGGACTAGCGGGAGAGGCAGATACGCAGTATTTT; cdr3_aa: CASGPGLAGEADTQYF
v_call: TRBV29-1; j_call: TRBJ2-3; d_call: NA; clone_size: medium-sized; cdr3_nt: TGCAGCGTTGAAGGGGGGCCGACAGAGAGCACAGATACGCAGTATTTT; cdr3_aa: CSVEGGPTESTDTQYF
v_call: TRBV20-1; j_call: TRBJ2-7; d_call: NA; clone_size: many; cdr3_nt: TGCAGTGCTAGGGGGGACTCCTACGAGCAGTACTTC; cdr3_aa: CSARGDSYEQYF